The subject of this entry is one TCR beta chain. As yet, its antigen is unknown. This same CDR3 is encoded by further DNA sequences in the sample. The CDR3 sequence is 14 residues long. Looked up from germline, CDR1 is MNHEY and CDR2 is SMNVEV (reference sequence). Trimming took off 5 bases at V and 1 base at J, with 12 bases between the two ends. Terminally differentiated effector memory CD45RA+ cells were excluded by CCR7 positive selection of CD45RO-negative cells. These data originate in a study of shared clonotypes between healthy human individuals. General observations from the study: The study drew on few donors, limiting represented genetic and exposure-history diversity.

Generated by immunoSEQ multiplex PCR, the TCRdb table keeps only in-frame clones and is missing some. There are about 2 million clones in the sample; just under 95% occur only once, and 1.2% lies in the top ten. This TCR derives from a young man in good health. The sample comprised naive CD8+ T cells sorted from blood. The rearrangement joins TRBV27 to TRBJ2-7; D gene uncertain. CDR3 amino acids: CASSVLDGSYEQYF. CDR3 DNA: TGTGCCAGCAGTGTCCTTGACGGTTCCTACGAGCAGTACTTC.